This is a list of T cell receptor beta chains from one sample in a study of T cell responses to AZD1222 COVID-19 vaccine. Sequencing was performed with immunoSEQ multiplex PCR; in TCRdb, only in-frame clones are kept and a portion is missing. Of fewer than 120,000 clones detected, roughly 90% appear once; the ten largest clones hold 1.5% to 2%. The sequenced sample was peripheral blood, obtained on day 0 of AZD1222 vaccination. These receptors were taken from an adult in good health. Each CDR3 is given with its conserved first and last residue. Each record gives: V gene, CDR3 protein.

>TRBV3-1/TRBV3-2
CASSQDFVLPAVGRDEKLFF
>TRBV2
CASSEAGGANQPQHF
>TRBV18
CASSSEVGYSNQPQHF
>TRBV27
CATRRGTYTEAFF
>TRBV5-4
CAHAGGANTEAFF
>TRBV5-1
CASRTDNEQFF
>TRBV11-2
CASSLGLGGLSTGELFF
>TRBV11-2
CASSATGGTDTQYF
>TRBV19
CASSPTPRLGYTF
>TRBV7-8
CASSLASGTSYEQYF
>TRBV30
CAWSLKGTGDIYSNQPQHF
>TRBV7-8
CASSLAGEGEGYTF
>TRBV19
CASSGNRNEKLFF
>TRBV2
CASTLSGRELFF
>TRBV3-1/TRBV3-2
CASSQDFSDQETQYF
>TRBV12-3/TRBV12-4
CASSLDGYNEQFF
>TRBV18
CASESGWDNTEAFF
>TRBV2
CAGKPGPSTEAFF
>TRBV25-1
CASSDPGPSRGYTF
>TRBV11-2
CASSFLGQGGTDTQYF
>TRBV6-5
CASSFSSGQGSHEQYF
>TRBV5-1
CASSHRVPTDTQYF
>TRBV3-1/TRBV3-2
CASSHDPRDSYEQYF
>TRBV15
CATRGTMNTEAFF
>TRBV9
CASSTEAGVDTQYF
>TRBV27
CASSVLGTTPYEQYF
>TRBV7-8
CASSLVTVQPQHF
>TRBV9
CASRAGTSPVSSYNEQFF
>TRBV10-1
CASKTSGKTGELFF
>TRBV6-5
CASSYGGREAFF
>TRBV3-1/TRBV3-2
CASSQGMGYEQYF
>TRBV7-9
CASSFGSGTDEQYF
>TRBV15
CATRGGVNTEAFF